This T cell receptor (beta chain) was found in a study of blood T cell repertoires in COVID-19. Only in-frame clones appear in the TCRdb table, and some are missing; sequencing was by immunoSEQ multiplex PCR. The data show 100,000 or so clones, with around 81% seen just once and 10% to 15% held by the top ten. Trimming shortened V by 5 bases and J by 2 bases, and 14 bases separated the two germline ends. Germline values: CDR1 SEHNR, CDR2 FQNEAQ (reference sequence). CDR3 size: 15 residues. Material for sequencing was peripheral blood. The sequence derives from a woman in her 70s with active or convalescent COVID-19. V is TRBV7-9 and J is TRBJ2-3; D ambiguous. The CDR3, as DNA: TGTGCCAGCAGCCTGGGTACAGACAACACAGATACGCAGTATTTT. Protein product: CASSLGTDNTDTQYF.